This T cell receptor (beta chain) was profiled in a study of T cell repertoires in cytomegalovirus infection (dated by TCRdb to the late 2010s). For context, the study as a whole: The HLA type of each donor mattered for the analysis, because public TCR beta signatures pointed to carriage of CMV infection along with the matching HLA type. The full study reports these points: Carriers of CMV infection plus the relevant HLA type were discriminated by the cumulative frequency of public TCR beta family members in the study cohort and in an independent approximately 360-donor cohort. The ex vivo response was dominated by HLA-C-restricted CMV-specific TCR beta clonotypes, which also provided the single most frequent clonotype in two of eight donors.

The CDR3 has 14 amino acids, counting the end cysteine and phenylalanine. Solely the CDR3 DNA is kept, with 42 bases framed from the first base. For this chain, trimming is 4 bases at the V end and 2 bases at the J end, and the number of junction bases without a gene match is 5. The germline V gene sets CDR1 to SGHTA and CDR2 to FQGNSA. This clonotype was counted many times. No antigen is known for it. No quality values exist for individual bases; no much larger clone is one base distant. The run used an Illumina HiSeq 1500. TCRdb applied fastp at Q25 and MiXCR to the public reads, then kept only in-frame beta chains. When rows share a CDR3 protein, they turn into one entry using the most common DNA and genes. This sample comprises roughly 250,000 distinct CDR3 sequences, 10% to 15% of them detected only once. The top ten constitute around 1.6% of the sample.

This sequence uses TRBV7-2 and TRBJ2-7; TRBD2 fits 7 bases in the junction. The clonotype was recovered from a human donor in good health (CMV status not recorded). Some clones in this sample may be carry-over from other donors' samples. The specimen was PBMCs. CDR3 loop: CASSSGLVPYEQYF. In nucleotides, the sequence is TGTGCCAGCAGCTCTGGACTAGTCCCCTACGAGCAGTACTTC.